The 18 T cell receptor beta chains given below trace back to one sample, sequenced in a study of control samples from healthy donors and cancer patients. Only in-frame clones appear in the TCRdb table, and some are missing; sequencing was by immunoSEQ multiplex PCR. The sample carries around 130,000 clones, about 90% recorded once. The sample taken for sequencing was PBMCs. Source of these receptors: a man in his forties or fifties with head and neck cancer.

The CDR3 spells CASSYQGQQAFF. The CDR3 DNA follows: TGTGCCAGCAGTTACCAGGGACAGCAAGCTTTCTTT. The chain joins TRBV6-5 to TRBJ1-1; 7 bases are shared with TRBD1. The germline V gene encodes CDR1 MNHEY and CDR2 SVGAGI. The length of the CDR3 is 12 residues. V shed 2 bases, J shed 9 bases, and the junction held 3 bases outside the gene matches.

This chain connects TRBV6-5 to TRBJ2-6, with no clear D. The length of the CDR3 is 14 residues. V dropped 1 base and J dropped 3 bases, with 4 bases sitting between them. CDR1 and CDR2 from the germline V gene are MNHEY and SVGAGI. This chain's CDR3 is CASSYFNGANVLTF. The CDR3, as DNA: TGTGCCAGCAGTTACTTTAATGGGGCCAACGTCCTGACTTTC.

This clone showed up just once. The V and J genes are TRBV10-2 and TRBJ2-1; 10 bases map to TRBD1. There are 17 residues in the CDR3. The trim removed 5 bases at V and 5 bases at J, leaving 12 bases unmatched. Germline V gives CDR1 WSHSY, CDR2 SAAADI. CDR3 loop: CASSPLIDRGLDNEQFF. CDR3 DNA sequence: TGCGCCAGCAGTCCCCTCATCGACAGGGGGCTCGACAATGAGCAGTTCTTC.

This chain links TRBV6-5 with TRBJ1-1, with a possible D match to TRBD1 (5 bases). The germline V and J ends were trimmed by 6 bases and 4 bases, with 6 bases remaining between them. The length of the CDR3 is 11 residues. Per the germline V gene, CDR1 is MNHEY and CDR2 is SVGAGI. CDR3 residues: CASRGPTEAFF. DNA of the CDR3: TGTGCCAGCAGGGGACCCACTGAAGCTTTCTTT.

CDR3 residues: CASSLRVDRHGYTF. DNA for the CDR3: TGTGCCAGCAGTTTACGGGTTGATCGCCATGGCTACACCTTC. V is TRBV27 and J is TRBJ1-2; D gene unclear. Germline CDR1 MNHEY, CDR2 SMNVEV (reference sequence). The CDR3 has 14 residues. The ends were cut back, 2 bases at V and 6 bases at J, with 13 bases in the middle.

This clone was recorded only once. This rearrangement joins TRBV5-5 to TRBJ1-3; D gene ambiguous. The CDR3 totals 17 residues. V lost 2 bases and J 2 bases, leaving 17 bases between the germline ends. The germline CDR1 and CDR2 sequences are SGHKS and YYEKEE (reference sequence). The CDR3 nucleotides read TGTGCCAGCAGCTTCTTTTGGACTCCTGGGCCTGGAAACACCATATATTTT. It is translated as CASSFFWTPGPGNTIYF.

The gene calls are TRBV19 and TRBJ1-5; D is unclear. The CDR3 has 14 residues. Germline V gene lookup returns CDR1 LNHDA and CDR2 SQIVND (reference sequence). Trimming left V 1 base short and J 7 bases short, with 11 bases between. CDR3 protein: CASSIVGGPQPQHF. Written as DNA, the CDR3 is TGTGCCAGTAGTATAGTGGGAGGTCCCCAGCCCCAGCATTTT.

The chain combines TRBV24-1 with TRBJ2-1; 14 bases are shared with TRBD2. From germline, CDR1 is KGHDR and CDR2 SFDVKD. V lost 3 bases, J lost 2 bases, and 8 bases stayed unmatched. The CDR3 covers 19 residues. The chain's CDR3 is CATSDRPTSGRAAYNEQFF. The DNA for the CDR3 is TGTGCCACCAGTGATCGCCCGACTAGCGGGAGGGCCGCCTACAATGAGCAGTTCTTC.

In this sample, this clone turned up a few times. The CDR3 loop reads CSATYRGEQYF. The CDR3 DNA sequence: TGCAGTGCCACCTACAGGGGCGAGCAGTACTTC. V is TRBV20-1 and J is TRBJ2-7, with 7 bases that match TRBD1. The V gene end was trimmed by 6 bases and the J gene end by 6 bases; junction bases not matched to a gene: 5. The CDR3 totals 11 residues. The germline gives CDR1 DFQATT, CDR2 SNEGSKA (reference sequence).

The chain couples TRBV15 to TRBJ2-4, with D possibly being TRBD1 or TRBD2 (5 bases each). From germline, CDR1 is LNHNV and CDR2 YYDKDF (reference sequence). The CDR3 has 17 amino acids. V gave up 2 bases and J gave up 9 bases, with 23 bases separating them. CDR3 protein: CATSRRGRASTRGIQYF. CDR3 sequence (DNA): TGTGCCACCAGCAGAAGAGGCAGGGCTAGCACCCGGGGCATTCAGTACTTC.

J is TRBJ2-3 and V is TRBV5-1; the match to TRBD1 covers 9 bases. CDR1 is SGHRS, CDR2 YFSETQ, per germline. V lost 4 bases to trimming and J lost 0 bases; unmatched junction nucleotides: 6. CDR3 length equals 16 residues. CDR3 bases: TGCGCCAGCAGCCGACAGGGGGAATTTAGCACAGATACGCAGTATTTT. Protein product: CASSRQGEFSTDTQYF.

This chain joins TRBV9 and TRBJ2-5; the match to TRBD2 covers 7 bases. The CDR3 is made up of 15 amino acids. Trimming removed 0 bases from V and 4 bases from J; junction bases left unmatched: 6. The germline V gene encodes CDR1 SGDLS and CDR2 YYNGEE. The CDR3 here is CASSVVASGGETQYF. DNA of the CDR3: TGTGCCAGCAGCGTAGTCGCGTCGGGGGGAGAGACCCAGTACTTC.

CDR3 bases: TGTGCCAGCAGCTTGGGGACCGTTGCCTACGAGCAGTACTTC. This encodes CASSLGTVAYEQYF. V is TRBV7-9 and J is TRBJ2-7; the D gene could be TRBD1 or TRBD2 (5 bases each). Trimming took off 3 bases at V and 2 bases at J, with 11 bases between the two ends. This CDR3 is 14 amino acids long. Per germline, CDR1 SEHNR and CDR2 FQNEAQ (reference sequence).

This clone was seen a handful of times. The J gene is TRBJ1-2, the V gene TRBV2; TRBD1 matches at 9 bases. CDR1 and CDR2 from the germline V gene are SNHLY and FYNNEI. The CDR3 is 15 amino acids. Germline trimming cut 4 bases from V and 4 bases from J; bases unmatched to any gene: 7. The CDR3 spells CASSAGTGLTYGYTF. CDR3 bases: TGTGCCAGCAGTGCCGGGACAGGGCTTACCTATGGCTACACCTTC. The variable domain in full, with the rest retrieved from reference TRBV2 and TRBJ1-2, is EPEVTQTPSHQVTQMGQEVILRCVPISNHLYFYWYRQILGQKVEFLVSFYNNEISEKSEIFDDQFSVERPDGSNFTLKIRSTKLEDSAMYFCASSAGTGLTYGYTFGSGTRLTVV.

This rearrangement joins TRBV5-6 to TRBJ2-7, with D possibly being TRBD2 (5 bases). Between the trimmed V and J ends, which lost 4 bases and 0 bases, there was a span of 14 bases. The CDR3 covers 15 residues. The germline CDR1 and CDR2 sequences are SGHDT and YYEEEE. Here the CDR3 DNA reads TGTGCCAGCAGCGCTCAGAGGGCTGGCTCCTACGAGCAGTACTTC. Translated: CASSAQRAGSYEQYF.

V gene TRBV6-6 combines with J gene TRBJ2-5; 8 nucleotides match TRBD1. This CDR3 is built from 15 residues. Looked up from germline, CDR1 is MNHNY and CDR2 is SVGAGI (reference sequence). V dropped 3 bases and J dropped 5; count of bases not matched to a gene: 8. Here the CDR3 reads CASSYPQQGGETQYF. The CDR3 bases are TGTGCCAGCAGTTATCCCCAACAGGGGGGCGAGACCCAGTACTTC.

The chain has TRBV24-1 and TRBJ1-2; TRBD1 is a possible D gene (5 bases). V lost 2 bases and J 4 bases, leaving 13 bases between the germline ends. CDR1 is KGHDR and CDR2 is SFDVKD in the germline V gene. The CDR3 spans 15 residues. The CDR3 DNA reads TGTGCCACCAGTGATTGGGGCAGGGAAGGCTATGGCTACACCTTC. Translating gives CATSDWGREGYGYTF.

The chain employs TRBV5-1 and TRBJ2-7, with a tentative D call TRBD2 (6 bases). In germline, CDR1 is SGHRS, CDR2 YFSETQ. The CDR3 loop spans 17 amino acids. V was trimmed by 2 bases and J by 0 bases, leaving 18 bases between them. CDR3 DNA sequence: TGCGCCAGCAGCTTTAATATCGAGCGGGTTAGCTCCTACGAGCAGTACTTC. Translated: CASSFNIERVSSYEQYF. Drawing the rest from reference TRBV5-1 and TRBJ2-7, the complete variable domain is KAGVTQTPRYLIKTRGQQVTLSCSPISGHRSVSWYQQTPGQGLQFLFEYFSETQRNKGNFPGRFSGRQFSNSRSEMNVSTLELGDSALYLCASSFNIERVSSYEQYFGPGTRLTVT.